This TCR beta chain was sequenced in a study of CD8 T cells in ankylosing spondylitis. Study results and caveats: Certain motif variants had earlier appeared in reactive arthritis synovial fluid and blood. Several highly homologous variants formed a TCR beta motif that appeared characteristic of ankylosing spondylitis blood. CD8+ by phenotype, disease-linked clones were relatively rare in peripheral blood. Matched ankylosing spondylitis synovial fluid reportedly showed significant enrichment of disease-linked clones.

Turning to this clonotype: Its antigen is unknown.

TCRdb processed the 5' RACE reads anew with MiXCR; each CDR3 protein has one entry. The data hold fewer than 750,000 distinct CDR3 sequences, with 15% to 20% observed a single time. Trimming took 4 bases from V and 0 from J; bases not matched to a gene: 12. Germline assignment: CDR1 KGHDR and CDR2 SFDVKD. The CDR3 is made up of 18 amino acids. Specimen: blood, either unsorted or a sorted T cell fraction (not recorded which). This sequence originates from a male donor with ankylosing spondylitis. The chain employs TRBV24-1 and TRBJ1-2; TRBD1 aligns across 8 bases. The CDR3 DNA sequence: TGTGCCACCAGTGACCCCAGACAGGGGACTCAAGCTAACTATGGCTACACCTTC. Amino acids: CATSDPRQGTQANYGYTF.